The TCR beta chain under discussion was sequenced for a study of OX40 agonist ivuxolimab in advanced cancers. Trimming stripped 7 bases from V and 8 bases from J, with 21 bases between. The CDR3 is 15 amino acids. Germline V gene data show CDR1 as SEHNR and CDR2 as FQNEAQ (reference sequence). Repertoires were generated with immunoSEQ multiplex PCR, while TCRdb's copy carries only in-frame clones and drops some. The data show about 38,000 clones, 65% to 80% seen once. Here the sequenced sample was CD4+ or CD8+ T cells sorted from blood, taken in a trial of the OX40 agonist ivuxolimab. The receptor was isolated from an adult with an advanced solid tumor such as melanoma, head and neck, liver or kidney cancer. The chain has TRBV7-9 and TRBJ2-4, with D tentatively TRBD1 (6 bases). The CDR3 reads CASIPNRQGTDIQYF. The DNA of the CDR3 is TGTGCCAGCATCCCTAATCGGCAGGGGACGGACATTCAGTACTTC. The full variable domain, completed using reference TRBV7-9 and TRBJ2-4, is DTGVSQNPRHKITKRGQNVTFRCDPISEHNRLYWYRQTLGQGPEFLTYFQNEAQLEKSRLLSDRFSAERPKGSFSTLEIQRTEQGDSAMYLCASIPNRQGTDIQYFGAGTRLSVL.